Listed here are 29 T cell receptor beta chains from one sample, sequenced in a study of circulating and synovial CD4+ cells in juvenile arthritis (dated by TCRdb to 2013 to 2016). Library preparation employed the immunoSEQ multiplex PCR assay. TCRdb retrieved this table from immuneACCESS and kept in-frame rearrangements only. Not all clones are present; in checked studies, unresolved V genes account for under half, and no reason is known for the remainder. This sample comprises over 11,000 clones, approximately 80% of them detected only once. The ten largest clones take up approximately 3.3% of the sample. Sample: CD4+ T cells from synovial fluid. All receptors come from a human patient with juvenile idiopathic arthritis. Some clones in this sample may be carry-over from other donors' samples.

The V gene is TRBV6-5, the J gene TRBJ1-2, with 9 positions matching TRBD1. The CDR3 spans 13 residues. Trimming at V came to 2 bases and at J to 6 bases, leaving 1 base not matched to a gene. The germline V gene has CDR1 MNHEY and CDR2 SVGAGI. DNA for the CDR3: TGTGCCAGCAGTTACGGACAGGGGAATGGCTACACCTTC. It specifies CASSYGQGNGYTF.

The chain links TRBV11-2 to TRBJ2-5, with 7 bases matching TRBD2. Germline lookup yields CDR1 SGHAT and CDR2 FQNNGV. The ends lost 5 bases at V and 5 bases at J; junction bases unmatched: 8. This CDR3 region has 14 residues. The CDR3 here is CASSLQQGGETQYF. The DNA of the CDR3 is TGTGCCAGCAGCCTCCAGCAGGGAGGGGAGACCCAGTACTTC.

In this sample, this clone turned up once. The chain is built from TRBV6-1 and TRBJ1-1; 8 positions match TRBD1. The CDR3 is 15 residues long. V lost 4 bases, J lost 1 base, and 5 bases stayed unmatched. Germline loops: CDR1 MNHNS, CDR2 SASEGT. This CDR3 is CASSVTGGPNTEAFF. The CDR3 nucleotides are TGTGCCAGCAGTGTCACAGGGGGTCCGAACACTGAAGCTTTCTTT.

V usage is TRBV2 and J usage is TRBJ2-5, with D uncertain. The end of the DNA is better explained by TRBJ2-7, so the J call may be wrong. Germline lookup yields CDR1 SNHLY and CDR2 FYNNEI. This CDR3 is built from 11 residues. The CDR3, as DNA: TGTGCCAGCAGGCGAGAATCCGAGCAGTACTTC. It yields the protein CASRRESEQYF.

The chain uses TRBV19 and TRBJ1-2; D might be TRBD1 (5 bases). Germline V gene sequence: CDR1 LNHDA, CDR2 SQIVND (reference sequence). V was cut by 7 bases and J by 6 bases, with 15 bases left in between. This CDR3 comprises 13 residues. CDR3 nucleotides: TGTGCCAGTACCCGGGGGTCGGCACATGGCTACACCTTC. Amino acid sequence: CASTRGSAHGYTF.

The CDR3 protein is CSVRTGGDYGYTF. In DNA form, the CDR3 reads TGCAGCGTTCGGACAGGGGGCGATTATGGCTACACCTTC. The V and J genes are TRBV29-1 and TRBJ1-2; TRBD1 matches at 11 bases. Per germline, CDR1 SQVTM and CDR2 ANQGSEA. The CDR3 contains 13 residues. Losses at the gene ends were 5 bases for V and 5 bases for J; bases not matched to a gene: 4.

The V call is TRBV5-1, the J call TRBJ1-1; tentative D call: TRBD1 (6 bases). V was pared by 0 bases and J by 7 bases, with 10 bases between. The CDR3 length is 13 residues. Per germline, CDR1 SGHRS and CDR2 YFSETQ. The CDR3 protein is CASSLEVDSEAFF. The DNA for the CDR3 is TGCGCCAGCAGCTTGGAGGTGGACAGTGAAGCTTTCTTT.

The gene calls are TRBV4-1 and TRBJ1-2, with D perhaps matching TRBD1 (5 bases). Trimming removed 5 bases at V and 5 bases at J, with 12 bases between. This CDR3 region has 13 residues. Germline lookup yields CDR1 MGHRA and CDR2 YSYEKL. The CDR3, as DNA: TGCGCCAGCAGCTCTACCGACAGTTATGGCTACACCTTC. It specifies CASSSTDSYGYTF.

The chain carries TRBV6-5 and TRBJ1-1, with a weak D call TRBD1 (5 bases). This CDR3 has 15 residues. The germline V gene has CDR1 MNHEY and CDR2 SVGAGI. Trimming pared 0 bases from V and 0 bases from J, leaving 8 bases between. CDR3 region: CASSYSAGLNTEAFF. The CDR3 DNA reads TGTGCCAGCAGTTACTCAGCAGGGTTGAACACTGAAGCTTTCTTT.

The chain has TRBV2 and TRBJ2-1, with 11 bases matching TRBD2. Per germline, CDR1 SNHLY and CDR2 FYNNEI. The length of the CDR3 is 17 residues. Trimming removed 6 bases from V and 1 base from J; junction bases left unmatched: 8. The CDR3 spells CASRASGGPRSYNEQFF. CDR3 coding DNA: TGTGCCAGCAGAGCTAGCGGGGGGCCGAGGTCCTACAATGAGCAGTTCTTC.

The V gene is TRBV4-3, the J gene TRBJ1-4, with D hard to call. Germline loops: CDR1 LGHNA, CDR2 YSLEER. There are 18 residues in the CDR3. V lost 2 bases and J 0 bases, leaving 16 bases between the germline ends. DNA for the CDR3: TGCGCCAGCAGCCAACAGGACTTCGGACTGGCAACTAATGAAAAACTGTTTTTT. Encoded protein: CASSQQDFGLATNEKLFF.

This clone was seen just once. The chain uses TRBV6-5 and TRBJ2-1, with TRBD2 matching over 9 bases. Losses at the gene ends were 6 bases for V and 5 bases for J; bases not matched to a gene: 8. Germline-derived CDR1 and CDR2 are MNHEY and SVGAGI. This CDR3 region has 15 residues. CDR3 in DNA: TGTGCCAGCAGCCCAAGTCTAGCGGGGAACAATGAGCAGTTCTTC. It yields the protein CASSPSLAGNNEQFF.

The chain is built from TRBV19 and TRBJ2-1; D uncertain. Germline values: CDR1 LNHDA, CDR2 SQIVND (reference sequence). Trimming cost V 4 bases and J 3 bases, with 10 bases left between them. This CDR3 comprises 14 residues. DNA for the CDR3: TGTGCCAGTAGTAGTCGCGACTTCTACAATGAGCAGTTCTTC. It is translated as CASSSRDFYNEQFF.

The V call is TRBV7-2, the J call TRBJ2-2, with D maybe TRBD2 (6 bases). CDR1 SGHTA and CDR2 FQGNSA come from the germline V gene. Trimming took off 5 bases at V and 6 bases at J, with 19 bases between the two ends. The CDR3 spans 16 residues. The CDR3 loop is CASSLSYRGKAGELFF. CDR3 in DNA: TGTGCCAGCAGCCTATCATATCGGGGGAAAGCCGGGGAGCTGTTTTTT.

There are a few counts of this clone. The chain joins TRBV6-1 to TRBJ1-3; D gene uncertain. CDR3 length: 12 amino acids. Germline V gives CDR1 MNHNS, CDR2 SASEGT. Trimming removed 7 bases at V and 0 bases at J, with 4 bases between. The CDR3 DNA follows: TGTGCCAGCACCTACTCTGGAAACACCATATATTTT. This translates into CASTYSGNTIYF.

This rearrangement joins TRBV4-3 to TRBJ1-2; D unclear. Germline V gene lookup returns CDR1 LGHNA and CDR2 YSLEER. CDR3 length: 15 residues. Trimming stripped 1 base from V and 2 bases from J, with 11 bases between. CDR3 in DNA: TGCGCCAGCAGCCAAGCCCGGGTACCGAACTATGGCTACACCTTC. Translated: CASSQARVPNYGYTF.

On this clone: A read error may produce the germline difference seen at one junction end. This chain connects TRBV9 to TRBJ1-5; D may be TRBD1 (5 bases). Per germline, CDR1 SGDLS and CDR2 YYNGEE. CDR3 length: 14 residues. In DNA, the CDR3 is TGTACCAGCAGCGTAGGGGCCGGCAATCAGCCCCAGCATTTT. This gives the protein CTSSVGAGNQPQHF. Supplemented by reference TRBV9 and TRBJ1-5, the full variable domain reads DSGVTQTPKHLITATGQRVTLRCSPRSGDLSVYWYQQSLDQGLQFLIQYYNGEERAKGNILERFSAQQFPDLHSELNLSSLELGDSALYFCTSSVGAGNQPQHFGDGTRLSIL.

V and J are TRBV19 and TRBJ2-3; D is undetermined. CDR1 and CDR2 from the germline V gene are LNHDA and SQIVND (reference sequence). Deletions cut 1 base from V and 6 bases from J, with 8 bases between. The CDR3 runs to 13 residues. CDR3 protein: CASSIGQWDTQYF. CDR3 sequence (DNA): TGTGCCAGTAGTATAGGGCAGTGGGATACGCAGTATTTT. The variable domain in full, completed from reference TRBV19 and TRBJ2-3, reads DGGITQSPKYLFRKEGQNVTLSCEQNLNHDAMYWYRQDPGQGLRLIYYSQIVNDFQKGDIAEGYSVSREKKESFPLTVTSAQKNPTAFYLCASSIGQWDTQYFGPGTRLTVL.

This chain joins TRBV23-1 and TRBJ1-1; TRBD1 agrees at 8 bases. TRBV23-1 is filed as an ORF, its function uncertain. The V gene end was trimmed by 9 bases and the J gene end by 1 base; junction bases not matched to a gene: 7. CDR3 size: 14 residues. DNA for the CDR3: TGCGCCAGTAACCCTGGGACAGGGAACACTGAAGCTTTCTTT. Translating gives CASNPGTGNTEAFF.

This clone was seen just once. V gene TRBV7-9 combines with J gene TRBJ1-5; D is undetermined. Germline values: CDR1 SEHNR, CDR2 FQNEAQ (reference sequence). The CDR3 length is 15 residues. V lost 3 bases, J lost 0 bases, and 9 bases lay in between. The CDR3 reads CASSLGSSSNQPQHF. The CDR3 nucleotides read TGTGCCAGCAGCTTGGGCAGCAGTAGCAATCAGCCCCAGCATTTT.

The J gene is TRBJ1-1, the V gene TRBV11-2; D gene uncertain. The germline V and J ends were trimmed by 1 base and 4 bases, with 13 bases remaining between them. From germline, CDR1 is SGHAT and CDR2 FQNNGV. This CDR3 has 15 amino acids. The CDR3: CASSLVADWSTEAFF. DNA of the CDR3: TGTGCCAGCAGCTTAGTGGCGGACTGGAGCACTGAAGCTTTCTTT.

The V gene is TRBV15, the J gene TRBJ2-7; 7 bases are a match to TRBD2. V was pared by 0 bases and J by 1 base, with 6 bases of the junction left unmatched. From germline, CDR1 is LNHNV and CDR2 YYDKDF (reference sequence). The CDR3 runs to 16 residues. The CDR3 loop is CATSRDGEGRSYEQYF. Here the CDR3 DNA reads TGTGCCACCAGCAGAGATGGGGAGGGGAGGTCCTACGAGCAGTACTTC.

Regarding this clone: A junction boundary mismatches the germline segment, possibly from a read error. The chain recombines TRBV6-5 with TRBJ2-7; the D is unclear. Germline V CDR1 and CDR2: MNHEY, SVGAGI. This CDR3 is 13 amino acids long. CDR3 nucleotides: TGTGCCAGCTCCCGACGCGGCTTCTACGAGCAGCACTTC. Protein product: CASSRRGFYEQHF.

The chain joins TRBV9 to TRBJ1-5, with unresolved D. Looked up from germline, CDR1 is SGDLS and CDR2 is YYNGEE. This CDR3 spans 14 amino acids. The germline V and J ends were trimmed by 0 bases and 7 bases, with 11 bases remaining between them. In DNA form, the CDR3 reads TGTGCCAGCAGCGTAGGCAGTAAAATGCAGCCCCAGCATTTT. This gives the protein CASSVGSKMQPQHF.

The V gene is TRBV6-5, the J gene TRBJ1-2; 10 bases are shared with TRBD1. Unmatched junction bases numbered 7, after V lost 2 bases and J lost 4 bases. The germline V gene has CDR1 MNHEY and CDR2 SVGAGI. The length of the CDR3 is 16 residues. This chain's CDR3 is CASSYTRTGGGYGYTF. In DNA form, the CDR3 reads TGTGCCAGCAGTTACACGCGGACAGGGGGTGGCTATGGCTACACCTTC.

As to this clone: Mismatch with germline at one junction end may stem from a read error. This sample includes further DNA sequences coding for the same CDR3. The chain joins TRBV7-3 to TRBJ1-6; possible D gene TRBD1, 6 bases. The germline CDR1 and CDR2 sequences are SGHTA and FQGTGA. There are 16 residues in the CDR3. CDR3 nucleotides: TGTGCCAGCAGCCTCCAGGGGAGCTCCTATAATTCCCCCCTCCACTTT. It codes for CASSLQGSSYNSPLHF.

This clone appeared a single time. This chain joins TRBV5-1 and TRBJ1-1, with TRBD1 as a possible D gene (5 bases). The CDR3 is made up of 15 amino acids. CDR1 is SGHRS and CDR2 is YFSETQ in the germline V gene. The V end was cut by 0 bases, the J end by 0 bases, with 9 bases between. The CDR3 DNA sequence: TGCGCCAGCAGCTTGGGACAGCACATGAACACTGAAGCTTTCTTT. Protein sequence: CASSLGQHMNTEAFF.

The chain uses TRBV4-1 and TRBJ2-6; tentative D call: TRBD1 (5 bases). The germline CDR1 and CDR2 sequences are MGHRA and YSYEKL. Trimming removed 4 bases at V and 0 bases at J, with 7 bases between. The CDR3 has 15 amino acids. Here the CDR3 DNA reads TGCGCCAGCAGCCGCGACAGCTCTGGGGCCAACGTCCTGACTTTC. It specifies CASSRDSSGANVLTF.

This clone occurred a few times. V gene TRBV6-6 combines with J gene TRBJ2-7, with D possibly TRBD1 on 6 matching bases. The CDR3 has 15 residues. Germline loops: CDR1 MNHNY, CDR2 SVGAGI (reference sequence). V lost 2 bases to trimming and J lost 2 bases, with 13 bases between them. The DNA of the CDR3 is TGTGCCAGCAGTTACGGGCAGGGGATAACCTACGAGCAGTACTTC. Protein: CASSYGQGITYEQYF.